This note documents a single T cell receptor (beta chain) sequence. The table lists this clonotype with a few counts. Its antigen is not yet known. A much bigger clone sits one base away, suggesting this may be a read error. The CDR3 starts with the cysteine, ends with the phenylalanine, and has 14 residues. CDR3 DNA is the only sequence kept; it has 42 bases, read in frame from the first base. The germline V gene (reference sequence) yields DFQATT for CDR1 and SNEGSKA for CDR2. The junction shows trimming of 5 bases on V and 11 bases on J, and the gene matches do not reach 16 bases of it. The sample is drawn from a study of blood T cells in healthy people across ages (dated by TCRdb to about 2015). With regard to the full study: In model experiments, template switching captured roughly one uniquely barcoded TCR beta cDNA molecule for every two T cells. Using the same blood draw, the study looked at two additional independent replicas of 1 million unique cDNA reads for two donors, one aged 18 to 29 and the other aged 80 or older. To avoid experimental bias, donors of different ages were distributed randomly across sequencing lanes. Age-related changes in TCR beta repertoire diversity were measured in the study by deep sequencing normalized with unique cDNA molecular identifiers. Four age groups were formed from the donors: young (average 16 years), middle-aged (approximately 42), aged (62) and long-lived (roughly 88).

The receptor library was made with 5' RACE. Sequenced using an Illumina HiSeq 2500. A second roughly 7 to 11 cycle PCR used a sample-barcoded 5' primer and a J-beta primer mix. A unique molecular identifier was introduced onto each TCR beta cDNA molecule by a template-switch 5' adaptor carrying 12 random nucleotides. At least 2.5 million CDR3-containing paired-end reads were obtained from each sample. First-strand cDNA was synthesized from all RNA with the Mint cDNA synthesis kit, primed by a TRBC-specific oligonucleotide. Following uracil-DNA glycosylase treatment, a first 18-cycle PCR with universal primers M1SS and BC2_uni_R was performed on all cDNA. Regarding the original processing steps: Normalization of each sample was performed by random selection of 1 million high-quality reads, each carrying a distinct molecular identifier. Instead of being binned into consensus sequences, reads that shared molecular identifiers were thrown out. CDR3 identification, clonotype clustering and error correction used MiTCR with a Q25 quality threshold and the strictest error-elimination algorithm. A nonparametric unseen species model with Euler transformation was used to estimate a lower bound on total TCR beta diversity. TCRdb reprocessing: public reads trimmed at Q25 with fastp, clones called with MiXCR, in-frame beta chains kept. Entries that share a CDR3 protein sequence are merged under the most common genes and DNA. TCRdb, not the authors, supplied the V and J calls. This sample has around 870,000 distinct CDR3 sequences in its table, and 29% of those were observed once. In total, the top ten clones hold 17% of the sample.

Donors were approximately 42 systemically healthy Caucasian individuals from Russia aged roughly 6 to 100 years. Ten milliliters of peripheral blood were drawn from each donor into EDTA-treated Vacutainer tubes. Ficoll-Paque density-gradient centrifugation was used to isolate PBMCs, with at least 7 million per sample. Trizol reagent was used to extract total RNA from PBMCs, with at least 6 micrograms per sample. The percentages of naive CD45RAhigh/CD27high T cells were determined by flow cytometry on a PBMC aliquot from every donor. Study-wide findings and limitations: Donor CMV infection status was unknown, potentially confounding age-related changes in expanded clonotypes. As age increased, observed TCR beta diversity per million T cells dropped in a roughly linear way, and a significant reduction was already evident by age 40. Since profiling was done on bulk unsorted PBMCs, naive and antigen-experienced compartments could not be conclusively compared. Estimates of total diversity based on one million sequenced T cells were regarded as lower bounds and as underestimates. Compared with the aged group, the long-lived group had more naive CD4+ T cells, fewer expanded clones and increased TCR diversity, a pattern suggesting age selection. There was a strong correlation between observed TCR beta diversity and the percentage of naive T cells measured by flow cytometry.

Sequences were obtained from blood. The receptor chain draws on TRBV20-1 and TRBJ2-5, with TRBD2 matching 8 junction bases. The clonotype was recovered from a woman at least 80 years old in good health. The DNA is TGCAGTGCTCATCGGGGGGGCGGGGGTAATGAGCAGTACTTC. Protein translation: CSAHRGGGGNEQYF.